What follows is one T cell receptor (beta chain) and its context. The antigen is unknown. Method: immunoSEQ multiplex PCR; TCRdb's copy keeps in-frame clones and lacks some. The sample lists about 68,000 clones, around nine tenths occurring once. This entry belongs to a study of T cell responses to AZD1222 COVID-19 vaccine. Study-wide points: Repertoires in all cases were sampled only once the peak T cell response had passed. Most donors were white British, females outnumbered males, and clonal diversity was possibly underestimated. Spike-wide vaccine-associated CD4 TCRs dominated at 160-218 and 743-854. Unmutated variant regions are reportedly targeted by nearly half of spike-specific TCRs.

CDR1 and CDR2 from the germline V gene are SGHTA and FQGTGA. The CDR3 length is 15 residues. V lost 1 base to trimming and J lost 5 bases, with 12 bases between them. V gene TRBV7-3 combines with J gene TRBJ2-1, with D possibly matching TRBD1 (6 bases). Sequences were derived from peripheral blood, sampled on day 0 of AZD1222 vaccination. This receptor was taken from an adult in good health. CDR3 sequence reads: CASSLIQGSHNEQFF. CDR3 nucleotide sequence: TGTGCCAGCAGCTTAATCCAGGGGTCACACAATGAGCAGTTCTTC.